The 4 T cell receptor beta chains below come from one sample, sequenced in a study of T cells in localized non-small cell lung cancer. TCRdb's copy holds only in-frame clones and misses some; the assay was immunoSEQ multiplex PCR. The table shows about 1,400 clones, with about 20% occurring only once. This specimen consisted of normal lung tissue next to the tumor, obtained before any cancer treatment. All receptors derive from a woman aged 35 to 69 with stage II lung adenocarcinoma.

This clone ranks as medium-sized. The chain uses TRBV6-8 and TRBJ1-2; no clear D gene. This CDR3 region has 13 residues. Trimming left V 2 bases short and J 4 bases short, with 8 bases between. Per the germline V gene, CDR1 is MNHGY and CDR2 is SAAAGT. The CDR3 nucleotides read TGTGCCAGCAGTTACGAGCTCACCTATGGCTACACCTTC. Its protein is CASSYELTYGYTF.

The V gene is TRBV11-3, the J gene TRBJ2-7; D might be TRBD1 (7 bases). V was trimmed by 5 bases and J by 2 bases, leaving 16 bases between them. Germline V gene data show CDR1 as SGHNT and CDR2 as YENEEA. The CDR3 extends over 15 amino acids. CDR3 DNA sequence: TGTGCCAGCAGCGTTCAGGGGGGTCCTACCTACGAGCAGTACTTC. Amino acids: CASSVQGGPTYEQYF.

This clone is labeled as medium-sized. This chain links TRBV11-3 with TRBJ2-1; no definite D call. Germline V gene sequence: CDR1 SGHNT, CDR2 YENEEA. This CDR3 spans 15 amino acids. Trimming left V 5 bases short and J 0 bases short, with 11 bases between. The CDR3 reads CASSLGPGSYNEQFF. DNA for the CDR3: TGTGCCAGCAGCCTCGGACCAGGCTCCTACAATGAGCAGTTCTTC.

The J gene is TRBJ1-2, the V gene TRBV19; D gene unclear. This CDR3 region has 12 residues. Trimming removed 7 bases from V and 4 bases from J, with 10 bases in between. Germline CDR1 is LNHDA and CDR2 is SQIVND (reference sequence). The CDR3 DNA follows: TGTGCCAGTACTCAGGAAAGCTATGGCTACACCTTC. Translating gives CASTQESYGYTF. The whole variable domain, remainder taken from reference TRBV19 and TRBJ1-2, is DGGITQSPKYLFRKEGQNVTLSCEQNLNHDAMYWYRQDPGQGLRLIYYSQIVNDFQKGDIAEGYSVSREKKESFPLTVTSAQKNPTAFYLCASTQESYGYTFGSGTRLTVV.